A selection of T cell receptor beta chains follows, all from one sample in a study of shared clonotypes between healthy human individuals. The table came from immunoSEQ multiplex PCR; TCRdb's copy has only in-frame clones and leaves some out. The sample gives 470,000 or so clones, over 70% of which show up once; approximately 11% is in the top ten. Material: PBMCs. The source of these receptors is a woman in her forties in good health. Some clones in this sample may be carry-over from other donors' samples. Both conserved end residues are part of each CDR3. The D gene is left open where the match is weak. Clone size appears in some rows only: once, few, many, or a class for an expanded clone.

V	size	J	D	CDR3	DNA
TRBV28	many	TRBJ1-1	.	CASSLLGLGNTEAFF	TGTGCCAGCAGTTTATTGGGATTAGGGAACACTGAAGCTTTCTTT
TRBV25-1	.	TRBJ2-7	TRBD1	CASSGQGSYEQYF	TGTGCCAGCAGTGGACAGGGATCCTACGAGCAGTACTTC
TRBV9	.	TRBJ2-7	.	CASSVGEGYEQYF	TGTGCCAGCAGCGTAGGCGAGGGCTACGAGCAGTACTTC
TRBV4-2	.	TRBJ2-5	.	CASSQDTGRETQYF	TGTGCCAGCAGCCAAGATACGGGGCGAGAGACCCAGTACTTC
TRBV27	few	TRBJ2-1	.	CASSFSLSYNEQFF	TGTGCCAGCAGTTTTTCGCTCTCCTACAATGAGCAGTTCTTC
TRBV13	.	TRBJ2-1	.	CASSDRDWHNEQFF	TGTGCCAGCAGCGACCGGGACTGGCACAATGAGCAGTTCTTC
TRBV7-2	.	TRBJ2-2	.	CASTPGGNTGELFF	TGTGCCAGCACCCCCGGGGGGAACACCGGGGAGCTGTTTTTT
TRBV14	.	TRBJ2-7	TRBD1	CASSLGQGAREQYF	TGTGCCAGCAGCCTCGGACAGGGGGCGAGAGAGCAGTACTTC
TRBV18	.	TRBJ1-2	.	CASSPTGLSVNYGYTF	TGTGCCAGCTCTCCGACAGGACTCAGCGTTAACTATGGCTACACCTTC
TRBV10-2	.	TRBJ2-5	.	CASSDPGLRTNF	TGCGCCAGCAGTGACCCCGGGTTGAGGACAAACTTC
TRBV5-6	.	TRBJ2-7	TRBD2	CASSLGGTTAYEQYF	TGTGCCAGCAGCTTGGGTGGGACTACCGCTTACGAGCAGTACTTC
TRBV14	.	TRBJ2-1	.	CASSQKTGLTYNEQFF	TGTGCCAGCAGCCAAAAAACAGGGCTAACCTACAATGAGCAGTTCTTC
TRBV28	.	TRBJ2-7	.	CASSLPASYEQYF	TGTGCCAGCAGTTTACCTGCATCCTACGAGCAGTACTTC
TRBV9	.	TRBJ1-1	.	CASSPRTDSNTEAFF	TGTGCCAGCAGCCCTCGGACCGACTCTAACACTGAAGCTTTCTTT
TRBV7-6	.	TRBJ2-5	.	CASGSGPRETQYF	TGTGCCAGCGGGTCTGGACCGAGGGAGACCCAGTACTTC
TRBV5-1	.	TRBJ1-1	TRBD1	CASSLAGQGGTEAFF	TGCGCCAGCAGCTTGGCCGGACAGGGGGGCACTGAAGCTTTCTTT
TRBV5-6	once	TRBJ2-7	.	CASSLLREPWYEQYF	TGTGCCAGCAGCTTGTTAAGGGAGCCCTGGTACGAGCAGTACTTC
TRBV19	.	TRBJ2-1	.	CASMGGPEGYNEQFF	TGTGCCAGTATGGGGGGACCAGAGGGCTACAATGAGCAGTTCTTC
TRBV11-1	.	TRBJ2-7	TRBD2	CASSPTPSSGRAYEQYF	TGTGCCAGCAGCCCAACCCCTAGTAGCGGGAGGGCCTACGAGCAGTACTTC
TRBV7-2	once	TRBJ2-7	.	CASSSAGSPYEQYF	TGTGCCAGCAGTTCGGCAGGGTCCCCCTACGAGCAGTACTTC
TRBV10-1	.	TRBJ2-2	.	CASSESPLNTGELFF	TGCGCCAGCAGTGAGAGTCCCTTGAACACCGGGGAGCTGTTTTTT
TRBV4-1	.	TRBJ1-5	.	CASSQGAVGEGEDQPQHF	TGCGCCAGCAGCCAAGGAGCGGTCGGTGAAGGTGAGGATCAGCCCCAGCATTTT
TRBV18	.	TRBJ2-1	TRBD2	CASSPVVAGAGNEQFF	TGTGCCAGCTCACCAGTTGTAGCGGGAGCGGGGAATGAGCAGTTCTTC
TRBV5-5	few	TRBJ2-7	TRBD2	CASSFRLAGSYEQYF	TGTGCCAGCAGCTTTAGACTAGCGGGATCCTACGAGCAGTACTTC
TRBV28	.	TRBJ2-7	TRBD1	CASSFARGPYEQYF	TGTGCCAGCAGTTTTGCCAGGGGGCCTTACGAGCAGTACTTC
TRBV29-1	once	TRBJ2-5	.	CSVEDEPRTQYF	TGCAGCGTTGAAGATGAGCCGAGAACCCAGTACTTC
TRBV30	.	TRBJ1-3	TRBD1	CAWGQGASGNTIYF	TGTGCCTGGGGACAGGGGGCGAGTGGAAACACCATATATTTT
TRBV7-3	few	TRBJ2-2	TRBD1	CASSPMNTGAPTGELFF	TGTGCCAGCAGCCCTATGAATACAGGGGCTCCCACCGGGGAGCTGTTTTTT
TRBV7-8	.	TRBJ1-2	TRBD1	CASSLPGQRGGYTF	TGTGCCAGCAGCTTACCGGGACAGAGGGGTGGCTACACCTTC
TRBV5-1	once	TRBJ1-2	.	CASSSRGGGVIRYGYTF	TGCGCCAGCAGCTCCCGGGGAGGCGGGGTAATTCGGTATGGCTACACCTTC
TRBV9	few	TRBJ2-3	.	CASAPDRSTDTQYF	TGTGCCAGCGCACCCGACAGGAGCACAGATACGCAGTATTTT
TRBV21-1	.	TRBJ2-5	.	CASSLHPQGKLQEMAQYF	TGTGCCAGCAGCCTTCACCCCCAGGGAAAGCTACAAGAGATGGCCCAGTACTTC
TRBV7-2	.	TRBJ2-7	TRBD2	CASSQRTSPYEQYF	TGTGCCAGCAGCCAACGGACTAGCCCCTACGAGCAGTACTTC
TRBV18	.	TRBJ2-7	.	CASSPPTLTYEQYF	TGTGCCAGCTCCCCCCCGACTCTAACCTACGAGCAGTACTTC
TRBV7-2	.	TRBJ1-1	.	CASSLRTPRGTEAFF	TGTGCCAGCAGCCTCCGGACACCCAGGGGCACTGAAGCTTTCTTT
TRBV5-4	.	TRBJ2-3	TRBD2	CASSWTSGRARDTQYF	TGTGCCAGCAGCTGGACTAGCGGGAGGGCACGAGATACGCAGTATTTT
TRBV5-1	.	TRBJ2-3	.	CASSLGRSTDTQYF	TGCGCCAGCAGCTTGGGCCGTAGCACAGATACGCAGTATTTT
TRBV28	.	TRBJ2-5	.	CASNTPGQGGETQYF	TGTGCCAGCAACACTCCGGGCCAGGGTGGGGAGACCCAGTACTTC
TRBV30	.	TRBJ2-1	TRBD1	CAWSVPGQGVNNEQFF	TGTGCCTGGAGTGTACCCGGACAGGGGGTTAACAATGAGCAGTTCTTC
TRBV27	.	TRBJ1-5	.	CASSFHGTPNNQPQHF	TGTGCCAGCAGTTTCCATGGGACTCCAAATAATCAGCCCCAGCATTTT
TRBV18	.	TRBJ1-5	.	CASSLMSPQPQHF	TGTGCCAGCTCACTTATGTCGCCTCAGCCCCAGCATTTT
TRBV7-9	.	TRBJ2-3	.	CASSLDVFQGLREWDTQYF	TGTGCCAGCAGCTTAGATGTGTTTCAGGGACTCCGGGAGTGGGATACGCAGTATTTT
TRBV19	once	TRBJ1-1	.	CASSMGMNTEAFF	TGTGCCAGTAGTATGGGCATGAACACTGAAGCTTTCTTT
TRBV5-6	.	TRBJ2-7	.	CASSLGDGLYEQYF	TGTGCCAGCAGCTTAGGGGACGGACTATACGAGCAGTACTTC
TRBV6-4	.	TRBJ1-1	.	CASSEGESNTEAFF	TGTGCCAGCAGTGAAGGCGAATCGAACACTGAAGCTTTCTTT
TRBV28	.	TRBJ2-7	.	CASSLVGYEQYF	TGTGCCAGCAGTTTAGTGGGTTACGAGCAGTACTTC
TRBV19	.	TRBJ2-7	TRBD2	CASSTLAGGPYEQYF	TGTGCCAGTAGCACGTTAGCGGGAGGGCCTTACGAGCAGTACTTC
TRBV7-8	.	TRBJ2-1	TRBD2	CASSPRLAGEGEQFF	TGTGCCAGCAGCCCCCGACTAGCGGGAGAAGGTGAGCAGTTCTTC
TRBV15	.	TRBJ1-5	.	CATSRDWGEVEPQHF	TGTGCCACCAGCAGAGATTGGGGGGAGGTCGAGCCCCAGCATTTT
TRBV9	.	TRBJ1-2	.	CASSPGRGYTF	TGTGCCAGCAGCCCCGGGCGTGGCTACACCTTC
TRBV18	.	TRBJ2-3	.	CASSPQLMDTQYF	TGTGCCAGCTCACCGCAACTTATGGATACGCAGTATTTT
TRBV5-1	once	TRBJ2-1	TRBD1	CASSSRGTGTYNEQFF	TGCGCCAGCAGCTCCCGTGGGACAGGGACCTACAATGAGCAGTTCTTC
TRBV27	.	TRBJ1-1	.	CASSPSWGQNTEAFF	TGTGCCAGCAGTCCCTCCTGGGGTCAGAACACTGAAGCTTTCTTT
TRBV7-3	.	TRBJ2-1	.	CASSVTGLDSYNEQFF	TGTGCCAGCAGCGTAACGGGACTCGATTCCTACAATGAGCAGTTCTTC
TRBV28	many	TRBJ1-3	TRBD1	CASSDGTGRGNTIYF	TGTGCCAGCAGTGACGGGACAGGACGTGGAAACACCATATATTTT
TRBV27	.	TRBJ2-2	.	CASSSGTHNTGELFF	TGTGCCAGCAGCTCCGGGACTCACAACACCGGGGAGCTGTTTTTT
TRBV28	.	TRBJ1-5	.	CASSLSTANQPQHF	TGTGCCAGCAGTTTATCGACGGCAAATCAGCCCCAGCATTTT
TRBV5-1	once	TRBJ1-3	TRBD1	CASSLVGTGTRWGSGNTIYF	TGCGCCAGCAGCTTGGTTGGGACAGGGACCCGTTGGGGCTCTGGAAACACCATATATTTT
TRBV5-1	.	TRBJ2-5	TRBD1	CASSLQGESETQYF	TGCGCCAGCAGCTTGCAGGGGGAATCGGAGACCCAGTACTTC
TRBV7-2	few	TRBJ2-7	TRBD2	CASSLQTSGRYF	TGTGCCAGCAGCCTCCAGACTAGCGGGAGGTACTTC